This T cell receptor (beta chain) was obtained from a study of somatic mutations in cytotoxic T cells in rheumatoid arthritis. Turning to the study itself: Among the T-cell populations stained with V beta antibodies, some were separated by flow sorting at nearly 100% purity, including V beta1+ cells whose TCRB was sequenced. General study findings and limits: Of some 67 patients, 8 or 9 had a largest CD8+ clone that exceeded 20% of CD8+ cells. Nobody had found out which antigens the expanded CD8+ clones targeted. Rheumatoid arthritis patients, but not healthy controls, exhibited increasing CD8+ clonality with age.

Trimming stripped 8 bases from V and 4 bases from J, with 14 bases between. From germline, CDR1 is MNHNS and CDR2 SASEGT. The CDR3 loop spans 13 amino acids. Concerning this clone itself: The antigen remains unidentified.

Some clones are missing from TCRdb's copy, which holds only in-frame ones; the method was immunoSEQ multiplex PCR. The table lists approximately 17,000 clones, more than 65% of them singletons. The receptor was isolated from an adult with rheumatoid arthritis. The genes are TRBV6-1 and TRBJ1-1; the D is unclear. The specimen sequenced was CD8+ T cells sorted from blood. The CDR3 bases are TGTGCCAGCGGAAGGGTAGCGGTCACTGAAGCTTTCTTT. Translation gives CASGRVAVTEAFF.